This T cell receptor (beta chain) was identified in a study of T-cell reconstitution after alpha-beta-depleted transplantation in children. TCRbeta library construction was performed incorporating unique molecular identifiers. TCRdb itself ran the PCR reads through MiXCR, one entry per CDR3 protein. The table includes about 360,000 distinct CDR3 sequences, 13% detected once. V lost 4 bases and J 3 bases, leaving 10 bases between the germline ends. Per the germline V gene, CDR1 is SQVTM and CDR2 is ANQGSEA. This CDR3 contains 12 residues. This clonotype was obtained from a human donor who donated a stem cell graft to a child with Fanconi anemia. The chain uses TRBV29-1 and TRBJ2-7; no definite D call. The specimen comprised PBMCs, sampled from the stem cell graft. Here the CDR3 reads CSVGEADYEQYF. CDR3 DNA sequence: TGCAGCGTTGGCGAGGCAGACTACGAGCAGTACTTC.